This T cell receptor beta chain was sequenced during a study of blood T cells in healthy people across ages. This clonotype has just a few counts. Its matching antigen is unknown. Using a J-beta primer mix together with a sample-barcoded 5' primer, a second PCR was run for 7 to 11 cycles. TCRdb passed the 5' RACE reads through MiXCR, listing each CDR3 protein once. This table holds fewer than 1,200,000 distinct CDR3 sequences, approximately 25% found once. Study results and caveats: Age advanced and TCR beta diversity per million T cells fell, roughly linearly.

The CDR3 consists of 15 residues. CDR1 and CDR2 from the germline V gene are LGHDT and YNNKEL (reference sequence). Deletions cut 2 bases from V and 0 bases from J, with 9 bases between. These data were likewise used in another study, on T cells of mothers and their children.

Material: blood. This TCR derives from a girl aged 2 to 10 in good health. This sequence joins TRBV3-1 and TRBJ2-3, with D tentatively TRBD1 or TRBD2 (5 bases each). The CDR3 here is CASSQRGGSTDTQYF. CDR3 nucleotide sequence: TGTGCCAGCAGCCAACGTGGGGGTAGCACAGATACGCAGTATTTT.